This TCR beta chain was sequenced for a study of control samples from healthy donors and cancer patients. Libraries were prepared by immunoSEQ multiplex PCR; TCRdb keeps only in-frame clonotypes and omits some of them. The table includes 100,000 to 150,000 clones, about 95% detected once. CDR1 and CDR2 (germline): KGHSH, LQKENI. The V end lost 2 bases, the J end lost 2 bases, and 13 bases lay between the germline ends. The CDR3 is 15 residues long. The receptor's source is a man aged 25-45 years in good health. Sequenced input: blood. The chain couples TRBV18 to TRBJ2-7; D possibly corresponds to TRBD1 (5 bases). CDR3 coding DNA: TGTGCCAGCTCACCAAGGCTAACAGGTACCTACGAGCAGTACTTC. Translated: CASSPRLTGTYEQYF.